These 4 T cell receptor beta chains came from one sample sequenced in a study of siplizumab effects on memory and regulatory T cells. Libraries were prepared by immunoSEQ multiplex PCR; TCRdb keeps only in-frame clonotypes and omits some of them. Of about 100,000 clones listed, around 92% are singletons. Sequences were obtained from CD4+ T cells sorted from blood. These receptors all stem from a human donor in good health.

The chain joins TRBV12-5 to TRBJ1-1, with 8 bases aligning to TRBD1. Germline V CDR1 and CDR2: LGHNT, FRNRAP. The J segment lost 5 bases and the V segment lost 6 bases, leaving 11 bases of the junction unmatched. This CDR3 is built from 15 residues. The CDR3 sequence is CASGLLTGGRTEAFF. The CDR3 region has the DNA TGTGCTAGTGGCCTACTAACAGGGGGACGAACTGAAGCTTTCTTT.

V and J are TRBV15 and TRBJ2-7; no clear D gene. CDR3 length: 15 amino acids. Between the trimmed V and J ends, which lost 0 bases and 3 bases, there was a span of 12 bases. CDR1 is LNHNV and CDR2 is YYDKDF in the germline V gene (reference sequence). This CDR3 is CATSRDIYTDYEQYF. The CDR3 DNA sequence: TGTGCCACCAGCAGAGATATCTACACGGACTACGAGCAGTACTTC.

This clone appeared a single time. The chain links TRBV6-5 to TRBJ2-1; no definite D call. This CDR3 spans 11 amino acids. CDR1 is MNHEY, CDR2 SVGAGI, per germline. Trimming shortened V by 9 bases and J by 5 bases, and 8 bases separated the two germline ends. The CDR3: CASHLNNEQFF. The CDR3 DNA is TGTGCCAGTCACCTTAACAATGAGCAGTTCTTC.

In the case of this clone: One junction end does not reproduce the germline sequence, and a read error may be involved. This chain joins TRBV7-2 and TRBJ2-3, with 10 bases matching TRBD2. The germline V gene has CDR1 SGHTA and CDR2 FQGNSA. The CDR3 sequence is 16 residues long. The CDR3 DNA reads TGTGCCAGCAGCTTATTTGTGGCGGCACGGAGCGGGGGGGTGGATTTT. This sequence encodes CASSLFVAARSGGVDF.